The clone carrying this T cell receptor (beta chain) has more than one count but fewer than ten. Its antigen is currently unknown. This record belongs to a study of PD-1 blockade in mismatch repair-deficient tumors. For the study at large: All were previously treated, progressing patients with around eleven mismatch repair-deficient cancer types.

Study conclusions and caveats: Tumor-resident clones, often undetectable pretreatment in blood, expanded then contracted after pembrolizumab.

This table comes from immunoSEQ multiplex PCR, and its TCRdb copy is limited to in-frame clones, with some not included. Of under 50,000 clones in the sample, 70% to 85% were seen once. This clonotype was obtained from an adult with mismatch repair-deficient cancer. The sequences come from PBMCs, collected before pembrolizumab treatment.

The CDR3 reads CSVEDLTGGNSEAFF. CDR3 nucleotides: TGCAGCGTTGAAGATTTGACAGGGGGGAATTCTGAAGCTTTCTTT. V is TRBV29-1 and J is TRBJ1-1, with 9 bases identical to TRBD1. The CDR3 has 15 amino acids. Germline CDR1 is SQVTM and CDR2 is ANQGSEA. The junction had 8 bases not matched to a gene; V was cut back by 0 bases and J by 6 bases.